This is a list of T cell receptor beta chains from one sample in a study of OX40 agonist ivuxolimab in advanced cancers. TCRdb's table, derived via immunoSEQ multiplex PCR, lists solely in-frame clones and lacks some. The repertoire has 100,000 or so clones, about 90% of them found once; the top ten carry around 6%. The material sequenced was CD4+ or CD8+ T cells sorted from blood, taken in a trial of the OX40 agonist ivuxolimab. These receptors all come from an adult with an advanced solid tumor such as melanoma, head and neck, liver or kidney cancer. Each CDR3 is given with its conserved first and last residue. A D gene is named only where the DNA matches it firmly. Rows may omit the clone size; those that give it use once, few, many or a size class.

CASSLSGTGQHGGLFF,TGTGCCAGCAGTTTATCCGGAACGGGACAACATGGGGGACTGTTTTTT,NA,TRBJ1-4,NA,16,TRBV27
CASRGGGQRANEKLFF,TGTGCCAGTAGGGGTGGGGGGCAACGGGCTAATGAAAAACTGTTTTTT,NA,TRBJ1-4,NA,16,TRBV19
CASSVRLGVSDRGAKYEQYF,TGTGCCAGCAGTGTTAGATTAGGAGTTTCGGACAGGGGGGCAAAATACGAGCAGTACTTC,TRBD1,TRBJ2-7,NA,20,TRBV6-1
CASSLRASGGYEQYF,TGTGCCAGCAGCCTGAGGGCTAGCGGAGGCTACGAGCAGTACTTC,TRBD2,TRBJ2-7,once,15,TRBV2
CASSVGGRDTDTQYF,TGTGCCAGCAGTGTTGGCGGGAGGGACACAGATACGCAGTATTTT,TRBD2,TRBJ2-3,NA,15,TRBV6-4
CASSPDRRHTDTQYF,TGTGCCAGCTCACCGGACAGGAGGCACACAGATACGCAGTATTTT,TRBD1,TRBJ2-3,NA,15,TRBV18
CAWSDNGGVETQYF,TGTGCCTGGAGTGATAACGGAGGGGTGGAGACCCAGTACTTC,NA,TRBJ2-5,NA,14,TRBV30
CASSLGYGPVVYEQYF,TGCGCCAGCAGCTTGGGTTACGGACCTGTAGTGTACGAGCAGTACTTC,NA,TRBJ2-7,NA,16,TRBV5-1
CASSSGQVYGYTF,TGTGCCAGCAGCTCAGGGCAGGTCTATGGCTACACCTTC,NA,TRBJ1-2,NA,13,TRBV7-9
CATSRERGTEAFF,TGTGCCACCAGCAGAGAACGGGGTACTGAAGCTTTCTTT,NA,TRBJ1-1,NA,13,TRBV15